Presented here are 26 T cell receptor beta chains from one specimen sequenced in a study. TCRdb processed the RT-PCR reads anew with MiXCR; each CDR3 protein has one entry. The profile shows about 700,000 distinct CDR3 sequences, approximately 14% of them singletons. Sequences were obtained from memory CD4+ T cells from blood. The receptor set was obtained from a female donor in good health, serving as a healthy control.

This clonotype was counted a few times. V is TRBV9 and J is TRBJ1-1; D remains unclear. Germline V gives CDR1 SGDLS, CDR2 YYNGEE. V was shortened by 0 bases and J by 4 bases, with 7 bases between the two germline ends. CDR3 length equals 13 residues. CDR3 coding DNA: TGTGCCAGCAGCGTAGGGGTAGCCACTGAAGCTTTCTTT. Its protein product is CASSVGVATEAFF.

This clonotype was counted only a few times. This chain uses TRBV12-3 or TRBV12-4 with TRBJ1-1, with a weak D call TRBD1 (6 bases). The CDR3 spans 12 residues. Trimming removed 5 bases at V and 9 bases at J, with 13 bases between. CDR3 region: CASSLTGRQAFF. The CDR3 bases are TGTGCCAGCAGTCTAACAGGGAGACAAGCTTTCTTT.

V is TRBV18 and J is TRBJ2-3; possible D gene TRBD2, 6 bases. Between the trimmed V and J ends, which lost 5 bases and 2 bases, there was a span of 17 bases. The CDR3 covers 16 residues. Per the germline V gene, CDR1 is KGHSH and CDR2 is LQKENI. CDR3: CASSTFAGKNTDTQYF. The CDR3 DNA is TGTGCCAGCTCAACTTTCGCGGGAAAGAACACAGATACGCAGTATTTT.

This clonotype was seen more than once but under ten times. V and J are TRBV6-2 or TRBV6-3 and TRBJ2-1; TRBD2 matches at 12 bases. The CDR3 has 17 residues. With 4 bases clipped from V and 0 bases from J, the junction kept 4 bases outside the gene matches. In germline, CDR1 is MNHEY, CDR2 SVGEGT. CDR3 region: CASSFTSGRISYNEQFF. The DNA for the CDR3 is TGTGCCAGCAGTTTTACTAGCGGGAGGATCTCCTACAATGAGCAGTTCTTC.

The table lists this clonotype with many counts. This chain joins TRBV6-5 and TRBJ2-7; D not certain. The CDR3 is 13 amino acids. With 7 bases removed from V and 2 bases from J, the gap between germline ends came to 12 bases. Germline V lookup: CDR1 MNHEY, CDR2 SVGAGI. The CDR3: CASTPDGTYEQYF. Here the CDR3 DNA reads TGTGCCAGCACCCCGGACGGAACCTACGAGCAGTACTTC.

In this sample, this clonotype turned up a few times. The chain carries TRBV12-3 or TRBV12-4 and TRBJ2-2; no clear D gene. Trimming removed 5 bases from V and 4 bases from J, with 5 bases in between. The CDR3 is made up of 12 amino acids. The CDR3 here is CASSRITGELFF. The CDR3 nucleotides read TGTGCCAGCAGTCGCATCACCGGGGAGCTGTTTTTT.

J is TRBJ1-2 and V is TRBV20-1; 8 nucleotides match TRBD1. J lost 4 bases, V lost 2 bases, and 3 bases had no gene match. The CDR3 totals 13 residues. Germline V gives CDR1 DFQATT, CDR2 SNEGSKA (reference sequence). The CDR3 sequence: CSARTTGAYGYTF. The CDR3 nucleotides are TGCAGTGCTAGAACGACAGGGGCCTATGGCTACACCTTC.

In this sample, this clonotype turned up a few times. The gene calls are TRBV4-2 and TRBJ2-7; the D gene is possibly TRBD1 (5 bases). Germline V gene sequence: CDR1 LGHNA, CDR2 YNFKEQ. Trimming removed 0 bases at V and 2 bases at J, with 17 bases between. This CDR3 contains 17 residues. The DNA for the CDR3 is TGTGCCAGCAGCCAAGAAGTAGATGTCAGGGCCCCCTACGAGCAGTACTTC. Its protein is CASSQEVDVRAPYEQYF.

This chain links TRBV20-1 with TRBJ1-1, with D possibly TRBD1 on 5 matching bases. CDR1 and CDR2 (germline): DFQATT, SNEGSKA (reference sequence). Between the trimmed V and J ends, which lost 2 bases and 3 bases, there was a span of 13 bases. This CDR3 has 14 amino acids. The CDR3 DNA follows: TGCAGTGCTAGACGGGCTCTGGGGGACACTGAAGCTTTCTTT. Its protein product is CSARRALGDTEAFF.

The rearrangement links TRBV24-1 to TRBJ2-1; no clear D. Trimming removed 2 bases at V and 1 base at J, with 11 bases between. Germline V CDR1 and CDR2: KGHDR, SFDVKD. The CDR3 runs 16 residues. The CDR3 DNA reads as TGTGCCACCAGTGATTCCGTATTAATTTCCTACAATGAGCAGTTCTTC. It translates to CATSDSVLISYNEQFF.

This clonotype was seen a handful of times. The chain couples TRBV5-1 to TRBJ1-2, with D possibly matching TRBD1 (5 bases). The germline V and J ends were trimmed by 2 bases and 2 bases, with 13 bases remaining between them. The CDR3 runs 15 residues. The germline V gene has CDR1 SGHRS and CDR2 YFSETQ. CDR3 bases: TGCGCCAGCAGCTTCCCGGGACGGGAGAACTATGGCTACACCTTC. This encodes CASSFPGRENYGYTF.

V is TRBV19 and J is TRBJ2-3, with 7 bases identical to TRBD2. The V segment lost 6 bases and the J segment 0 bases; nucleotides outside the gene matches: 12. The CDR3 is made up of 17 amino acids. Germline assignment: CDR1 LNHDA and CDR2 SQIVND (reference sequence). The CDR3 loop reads CASRIRGVRSSTDTQYF. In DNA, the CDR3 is TGTGCCAGTAGGATACGGGGGGTTCGGTCAAGCACAGATACGCAGTATTTT.

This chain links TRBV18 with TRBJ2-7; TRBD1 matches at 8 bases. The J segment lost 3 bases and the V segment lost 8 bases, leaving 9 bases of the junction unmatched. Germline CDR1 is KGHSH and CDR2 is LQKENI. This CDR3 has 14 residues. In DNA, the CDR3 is TGTGCCAGCACTACGACAGGGGTAGTCTACGAGCAGTACTTC. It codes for CASTTTGVVYEQYF. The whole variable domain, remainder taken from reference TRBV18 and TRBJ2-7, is NAGVMQNPRHLVRRRGQEARLRCSPMKGHSHVYWYRQLPEEGLKFMVYLQKENIIDESGMPKERFSAEFPKEGPSILRIQQVVRGDSAAYFCASTTTGVVYEQYFGPGTRLTVT.

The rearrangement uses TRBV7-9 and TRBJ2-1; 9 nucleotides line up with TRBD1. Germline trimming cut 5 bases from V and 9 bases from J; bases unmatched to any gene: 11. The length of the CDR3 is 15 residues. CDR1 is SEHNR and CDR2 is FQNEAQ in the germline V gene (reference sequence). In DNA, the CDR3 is TGTGCCAGCAGCCGTCGGACAGGGGAGGGTAGTGAGCAGTTCTTC. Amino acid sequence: CASSRRTGEGSEQFF.

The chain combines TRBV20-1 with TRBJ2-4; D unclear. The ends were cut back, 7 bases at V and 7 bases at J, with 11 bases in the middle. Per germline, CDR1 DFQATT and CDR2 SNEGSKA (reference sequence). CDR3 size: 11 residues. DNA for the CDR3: TGCAGTGGCTCGTCGGAGAACATTCAGTACTTC. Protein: CSGSSENIQYF.

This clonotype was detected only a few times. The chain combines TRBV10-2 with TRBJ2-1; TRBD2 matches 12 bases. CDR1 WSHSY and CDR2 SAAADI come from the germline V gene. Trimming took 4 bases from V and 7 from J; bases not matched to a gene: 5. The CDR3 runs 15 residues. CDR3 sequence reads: CASSGLAGGPNEQFF. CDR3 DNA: TGCGCCAGCAGTGGTCTAGCGGGGGGGCCGAATGAGCAGTTCTTC.

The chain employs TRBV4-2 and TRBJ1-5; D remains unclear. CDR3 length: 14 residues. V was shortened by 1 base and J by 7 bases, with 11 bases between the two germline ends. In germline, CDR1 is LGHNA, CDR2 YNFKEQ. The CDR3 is CASSQGRVEQPQHF. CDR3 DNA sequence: TGTGCCAGCAGCCAAGGCCGGGTTGAGCAGCCCCAGCATTTT.

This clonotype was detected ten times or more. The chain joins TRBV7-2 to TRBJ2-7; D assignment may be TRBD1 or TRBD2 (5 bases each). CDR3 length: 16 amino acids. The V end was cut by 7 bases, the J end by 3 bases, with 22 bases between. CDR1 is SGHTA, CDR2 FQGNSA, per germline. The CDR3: CASTPGGGSFVYEQYF. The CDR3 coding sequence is TGTGCCAGCACCCCTGGGGGTGGGAGCTTCGTCTACGAGCAGTACTTC.

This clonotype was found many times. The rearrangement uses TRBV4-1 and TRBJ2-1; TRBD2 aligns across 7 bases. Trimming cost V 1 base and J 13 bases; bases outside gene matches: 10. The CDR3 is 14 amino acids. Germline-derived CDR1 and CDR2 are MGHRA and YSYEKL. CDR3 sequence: CASSQARPGLSQFF. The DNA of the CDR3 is TGCGCCAGCAGCCAAGCGAGGCCGGGACTATCACAGTTCTTC.

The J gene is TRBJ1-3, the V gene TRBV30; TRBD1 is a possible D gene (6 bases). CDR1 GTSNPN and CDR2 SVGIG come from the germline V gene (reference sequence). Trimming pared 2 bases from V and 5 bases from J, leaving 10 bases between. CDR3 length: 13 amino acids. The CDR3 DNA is TGTGCCTGGAGTTGGGGGCGGAGAAACACCATATATTTT. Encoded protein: CAWSWGRRNTIYF. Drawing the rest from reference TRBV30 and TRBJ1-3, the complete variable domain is SQTIHQWPATLVQPVGSPLSLECTVEGTSNPNLYWYRQAAGRGLQLLFYSVGIGQISSEVPQNLSASRPQDRQFILSSKKLLLSDSGFYLCAWSWGRRNTIYFGEGSWLTVV.

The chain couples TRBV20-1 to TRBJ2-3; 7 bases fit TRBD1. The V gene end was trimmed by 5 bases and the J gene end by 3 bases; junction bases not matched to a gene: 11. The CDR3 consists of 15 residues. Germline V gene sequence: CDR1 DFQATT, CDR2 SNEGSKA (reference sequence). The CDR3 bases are TGCAGTGCTCCGAGTACAGGGGTTTGGACAGATACGCAGTATTTT. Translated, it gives CSAPSTGVWTDTQYF.

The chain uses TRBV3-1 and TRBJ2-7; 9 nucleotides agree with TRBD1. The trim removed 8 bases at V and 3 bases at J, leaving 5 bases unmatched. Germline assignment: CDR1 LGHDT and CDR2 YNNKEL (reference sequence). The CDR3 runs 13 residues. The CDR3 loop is CASQGQGVYEQYF. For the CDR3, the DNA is TGTGCCAGCCAGGGACAGGGTGTCTACGAGCAGTACTTC.

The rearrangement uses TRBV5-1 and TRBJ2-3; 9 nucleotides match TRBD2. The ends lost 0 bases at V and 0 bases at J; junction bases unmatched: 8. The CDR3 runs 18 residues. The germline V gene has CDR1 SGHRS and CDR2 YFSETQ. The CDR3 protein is CASSLEGLALSSTDTQYF. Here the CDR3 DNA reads TGCGCCAGCAGCTTGGAGGGACTAGCATTATCTAGCACAGATACGCAGTATTTT.

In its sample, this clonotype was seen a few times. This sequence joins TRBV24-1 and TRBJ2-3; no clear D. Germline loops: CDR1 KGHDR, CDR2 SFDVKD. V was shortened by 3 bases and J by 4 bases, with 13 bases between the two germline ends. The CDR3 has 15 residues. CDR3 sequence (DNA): TGTGCCACCAGTGATCCCAGTCGTAGGGCAGATACGCAGTATTTT. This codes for CATSDPSRRADTQYF.

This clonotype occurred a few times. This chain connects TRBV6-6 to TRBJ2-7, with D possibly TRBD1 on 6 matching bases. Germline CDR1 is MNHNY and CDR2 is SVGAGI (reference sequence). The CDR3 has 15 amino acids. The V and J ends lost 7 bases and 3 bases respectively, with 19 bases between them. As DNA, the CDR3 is TGTGCCAGCATACCCGGGACACGGAAGATCTACGAGCAGTACTTC. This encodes CASIPGTRKIYEQYF.

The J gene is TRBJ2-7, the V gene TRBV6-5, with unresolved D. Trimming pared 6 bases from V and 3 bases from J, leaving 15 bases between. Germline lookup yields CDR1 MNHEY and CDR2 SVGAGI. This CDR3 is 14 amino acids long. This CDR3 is CASRVNSESYEQYF. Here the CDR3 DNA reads TGTGCCAGCAGAGTAAATTCAGAGAGCTACGAGCAGTACTTC.